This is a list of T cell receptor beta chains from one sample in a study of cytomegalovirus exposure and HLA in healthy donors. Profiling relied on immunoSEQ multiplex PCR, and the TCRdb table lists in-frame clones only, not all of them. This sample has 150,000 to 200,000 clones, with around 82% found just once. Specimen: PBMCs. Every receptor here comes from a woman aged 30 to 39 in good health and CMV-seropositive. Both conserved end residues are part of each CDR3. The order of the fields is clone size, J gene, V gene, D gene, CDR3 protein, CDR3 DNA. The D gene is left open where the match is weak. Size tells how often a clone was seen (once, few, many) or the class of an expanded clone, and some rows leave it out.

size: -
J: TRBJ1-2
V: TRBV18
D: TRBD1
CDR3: CASSPAGQGAQGYTF
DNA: TGTGCCAGCTCACCAGCGGGACAGGGGGCGCAGGGCTACACCTTC

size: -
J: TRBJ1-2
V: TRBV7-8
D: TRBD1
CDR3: CASSRDSNYGYTF
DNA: TGTGCCAGCAGCCGGGACAGCAACTATGGCTACACCTTC

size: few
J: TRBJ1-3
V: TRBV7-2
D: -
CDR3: CASSLESSGNTIYF
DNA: TGTGCCAGCAGCTTAGAGAGCTCTGGAAACACCATATATTTT

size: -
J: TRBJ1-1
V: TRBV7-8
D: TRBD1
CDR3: CASRGTGVRTEAFF
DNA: TGTGCCAGCAGGGGGACAGGGGTAAGAACTGAAGCTTTCTTT

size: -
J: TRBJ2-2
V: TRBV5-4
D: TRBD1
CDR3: CASSLLQGALGELFF
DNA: TGTGCCAGCAGCTTGCTACAGGGGGCGCTTGGGGAGCTGTTTTTT

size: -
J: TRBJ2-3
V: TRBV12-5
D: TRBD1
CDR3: CASGFPPRTGNTDTQYF
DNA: TGTGCTAGTGGTTTCCCCCCCCGGACAGGGAACACAGATACGCAGTATTTT

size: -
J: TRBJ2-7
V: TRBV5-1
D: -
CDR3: CASSLAAFEGYEQYF
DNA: TGCGCCAGCAGCTTGGCTGCCTTTGAGGGCTACGAGCAGTACTTC

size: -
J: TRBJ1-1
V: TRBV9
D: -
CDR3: CASSRGGVEAFF
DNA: TGTGCCAGCAGCCGAGGGGGGGTAGAAGCTTTCTTT

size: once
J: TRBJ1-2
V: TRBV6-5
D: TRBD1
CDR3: CASSSRTGPNYGYTF
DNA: TGCGCCAGCAGTTCCCGGACAGGTCCTAACTATGGCTACACCTTC

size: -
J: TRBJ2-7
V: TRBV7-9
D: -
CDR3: CASSFTHYEQYF
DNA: TGTGCCAGCAGCTTCACTCACTACGAGCAGTACTTC

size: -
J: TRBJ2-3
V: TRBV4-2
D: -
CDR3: CASSHASEGTFTSTDTQYF
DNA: TGTGCCAGCAGCCACGCCTCAGAGGGGACTTTCACTAGCACAGATACGCAGTATTTT

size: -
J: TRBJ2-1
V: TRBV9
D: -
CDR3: CASSAPGSGQQQFF
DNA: TGTGCCAGCAGCGCGCCGGGATCCGGACAGCAGCAGTTCTTC

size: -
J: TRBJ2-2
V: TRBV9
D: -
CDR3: CASSPRTAYTGELFF
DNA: TGTGCCAGCAGCCCGCGGACTGCCTACACCGGGGAGCTGTTTTTT

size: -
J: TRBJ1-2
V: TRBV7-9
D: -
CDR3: CASSSTGSRYGYTF
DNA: TGTGCCAGCAGCTCTACAGGTTCCCGGTATGGCTACACCTTC

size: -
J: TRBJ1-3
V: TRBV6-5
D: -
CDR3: CASSSQGNTIYF
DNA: TGTGCCAGCAGTTCCCAGGGAAACACCATATATTTT

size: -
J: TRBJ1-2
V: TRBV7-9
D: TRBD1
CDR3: CASASSHGTGQHYGYTF
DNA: TGTGCCAGCGCATCCTCCCACGGGACAGGACAGCACTATGGCTACACCTTC

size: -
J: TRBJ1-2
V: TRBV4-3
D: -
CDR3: CASSQALDRTYYGYTF
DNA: TGCGCCAGCAGCCAAGCTCTCGACAGGACCTACTATGGCTACACCTTC

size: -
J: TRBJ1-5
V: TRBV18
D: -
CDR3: CASSPNPGGNQPQHF
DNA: TGTGCCAGCTCTCCGAACCCGGGGGGCAATCAGCCCCAGCATTTT

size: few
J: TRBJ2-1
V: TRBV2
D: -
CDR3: CASRLDYSSYNEQFF
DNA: TGTGCCAGCCGACTGGACTATAGCTCCTACAATGAGCAGTTCTTC

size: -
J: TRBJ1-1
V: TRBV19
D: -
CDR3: CASRQVTITQNTEAFF
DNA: TGTGCCAGTAGACAGGTCACGATCACACAGAACACTGAAGCTTTCTTT

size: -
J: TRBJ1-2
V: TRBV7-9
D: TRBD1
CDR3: CASSPPGTGDGYTF
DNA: TGTGCCAGCAGCCCCCCCGGGACAGGGGATGGCTACACCTTC

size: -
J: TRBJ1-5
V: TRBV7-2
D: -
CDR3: CASSLKGGNQPQHF
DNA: TGTGCCAGCAGCTTAAAAGGGGGAAATCAGCCCCAGCATTTT

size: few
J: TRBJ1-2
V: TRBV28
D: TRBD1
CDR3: CASSPRGQRYGYTF
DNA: TGTGCCAGCAGCCCCAGGGGACAGCGTTATGGCTACACCTTC

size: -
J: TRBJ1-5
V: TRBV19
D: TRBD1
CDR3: CASSIAQGAGGSNQPQHF
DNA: TGTGCCAGTAGTATAGCACAGGGGGCGGGGGGTAGCAATCAGCCCCAGCATTTT

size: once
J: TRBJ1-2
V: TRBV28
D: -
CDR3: CASSLWTVYGYTF
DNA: TGTGCCAGCAGTTTATGGACAGTCTATGGCTACACCTTC

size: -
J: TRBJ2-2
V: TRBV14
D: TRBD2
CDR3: CASSRSGGPPPGELFF
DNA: TGTGCCAGCAGTCGATCGGGGGGGCCTCCACCCGGGGAGCTGTTTTTT

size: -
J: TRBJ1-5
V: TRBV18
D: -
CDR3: CASSPNGGDQPQHF
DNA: TGTGCCAGCTCACCAAACGGGGGGGATCAGCCCCAGCATTTT

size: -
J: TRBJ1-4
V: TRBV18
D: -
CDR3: CASSPRGTTNEKLFF
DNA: TGTGCCAGCTCACCACGAGGAACAACTAATGAAAAACTGTTTTTT

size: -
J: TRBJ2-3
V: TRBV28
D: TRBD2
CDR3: CASSLASGGVSTDTQYF
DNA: TGTGCCAGCAGTTTGGCTAGCGGGGGGGTTAGCACAGATACGCAGTATTTT

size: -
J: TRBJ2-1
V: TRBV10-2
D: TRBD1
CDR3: CATIGDSHNEQFF
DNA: TGCGCCACCATTGGGGACAGTCACAATGAGCAGTTCTTC

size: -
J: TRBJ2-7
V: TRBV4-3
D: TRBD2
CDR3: CASSQDSGGAPYEQYF
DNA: TGCGCCAGCAGCCAAGATTCGGGGGGGGCGCCCTACGAGCAGTACTTC

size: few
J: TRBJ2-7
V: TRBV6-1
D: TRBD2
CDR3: CASSELGGDYEQYF
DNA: TGTGCCAGCAGTGAATTGGGAGGGGACTACGAGCAGTACTTC

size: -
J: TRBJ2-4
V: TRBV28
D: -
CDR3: CASRGGLPRGGQYF
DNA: TGTGCCAGCAGGGGGGGGCTTCCGAGGGGCGGTCAGTACTTC

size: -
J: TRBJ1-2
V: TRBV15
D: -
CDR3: CATSRGGPFYTF
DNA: TGTGCCACCAGCAGAGGGGGGCCTTTCTACACCTTC

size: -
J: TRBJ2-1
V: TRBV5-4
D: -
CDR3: CASSLAHSNEQFF
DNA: TGTGCCAGCAGCTTGGCTCACAGCAATGAGCAGTTCTTC

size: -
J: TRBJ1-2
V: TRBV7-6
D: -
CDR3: CASSSIGGTGTSGYTF
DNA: TGTGCCAGCAGCTCTATCGGGGGGACGGGCACGAGTGGCTACACCTTC

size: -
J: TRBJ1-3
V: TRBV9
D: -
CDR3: CASSANSGTLLDSGNTIYF
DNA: TGTGCCAGCAGCGCAAACAGCGGAACTCTCTTGGACTCTGGAAACACCATATATTTT

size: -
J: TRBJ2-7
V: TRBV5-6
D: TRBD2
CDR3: CASSQGLAGGLAYEQYF
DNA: TGTGCCAGCAGCCAGGGACTAGCGGGGGGGCTAGCCTACGAGCAGTACTTC

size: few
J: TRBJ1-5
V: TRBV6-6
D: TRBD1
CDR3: CASRTGGNQPQHF
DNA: TGTGCCAGCAGGACAGGGGGCAATCAGCCCCAGCATTTT

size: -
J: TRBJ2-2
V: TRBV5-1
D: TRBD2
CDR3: CASSVQTSGVTGELFF
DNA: TGCGCCAGCAGCGTCCAGACTAGCGGGGTCACCGGGGAGCTGTTTTTT

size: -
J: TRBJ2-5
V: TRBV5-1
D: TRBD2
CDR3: CASSPRSAGGRGAQYF
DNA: TGCGCCAGCAGCCCAAGGTCGGCGGGGGGGCGCGGAGCCCAGTACTTC